Listed below are T cell receptor beta chains from one sample, sequenced in a study of response to subunit inactivated influenza vaccine. Each CDR3 protein is one row after TCRdb ran MiXCR on the RT-PCR reads. The profile covers 500,000 to 750,000 distinct CDR3 sequences, with 14% appearing a single time and around 10% taken by the ten largest. Sequencing used PBMCs from blood, obtained 11 to 12 days after vaccination. Receptors were obtained from a man aged 50 or older who received an inactivated influenza vaccine. CDR3s leave out the opening cysteine and the closing phenylalanine or tryptophan. The D gene is left open where the match is weak.

j_gene	d_gene	v_gene	CDR3aa
TRBJ1-2	NA	TRBV29-1	SVMLAIDGYT
TRBJ1-5	NA	TRBV11-2	ASSLDWKQPQH
TRBJ2-7	TRBD2	TRBV7-2	ASSPGLETYEQY
TRBJ2-5	NA	TRBV27	ASKKNLGGETQY
TRBJ1-1	NA	TRBV7-2	ASSYVRDTEAF
TRBJ2-1	NA	TRBV10-3	ATKEELGAYNEQF
TRBJ2-1	NA	TRBV2	ASSEGSSYNEQF
TRBJ1-2	TRBD1	TRBV7-8	ASSPRTTGGDRGYT
TRBJ2-7	TRBD1	TRBV10-3	AISEGQGKSYEQY
TRBJ2-7	NA	TRBV27	ASRYLYEQY
TRBJ2-3	NA	TRBV7-9	ASSLSFGASDTDTQY
TRBJ1-1	TRBD1	TRBV29-1	SVEGDRGRRSEAF
TRBJ2-7	NA	TRBV6-2/TRBV6-3	ASSYLAEYEQY
TRBJ1-1	NA	TRBV7-2	ASSLGLQGNTEAF
TRBJ1-1	NA	TRBV20-1	STPHHSNTEAF
TRBJ1-1	NA	TRBV19	ATLKGSLWDTEAF
TRBJ2-7	NA	TRBV7-9	ASSLGSGGEHEQY
TRBJ2-1	NA	TRBV7-8	ASSLGWLAGEQF
TRBJ2-5	TRBD2	TRBV9	ASSPGGTSGHETQY
TRBJ2-3	NA	TRBV7-2	ASSLGLGYTDTQY
TRBJ1-3	NA	TRBV6-2/TRBV6-3	ASSYLLPGYLGSGNTIY
TRBJ2-2	NA	TRBV3-1	ASSQGENTGELF
TRBJ2-5	TRBD2	TRBV5-1	ASSLDGSGRYQY
TRBJ2-2	NA	TRBV7-2	ASSQTGAGVHGELF
TRBJ2-1	NA	TRBV29-1	SVEVVGASEQF
TRBJ2-3	TRBD1	TRBV3-1	ASSRDRVSDTQY
TRBJ1-5	TRBD1	TRBV12-3/TRBV12-4	ASSLKGGSNQPQH
TRBJ2-7	NA	TRBV12-3/TRBV12-4	ASSQARRNEQY
TRBJ2-5	TRBD2	TRBV9	ASSVAGGETQY
TRBJ2-3	NA	TRBV21-1	ASSKSRFPGQGSRAPDTQY
TRBJ2-1	TRBD2	TRBV7-2	ASSFLAGGGNEQF
TRBJ2-5	NA	TRBV6-2/TRBV6-3	ASSYGQVRWQETQY
TRBJ2-5	TRBD1	TRBV12-3/TRBV12-4	ASSGDRGETQY
TRBJ2-5	TRBD2	TRBV6-1	ASRKSGGSQETQY
TRBJ2-1	NA	TRBV4-2	ASSQEGRAAIYNEQF
TRBJ2-7	NA	TRBV20-1	SARGQIKSYEQY
TRBJ2-7	NA	TRBV7-6	ASSHGARAEQY
TRBJ1-5	TRBD1	TRBV12-3/TRBV12-4	ASSQGGYSNQPQH
TRBJ2-3	NA	TRBV2	ASRARVGDTQY
TRBJ2-4	TRBD2	TRBV7-2	ASSLWAGADKNIQY